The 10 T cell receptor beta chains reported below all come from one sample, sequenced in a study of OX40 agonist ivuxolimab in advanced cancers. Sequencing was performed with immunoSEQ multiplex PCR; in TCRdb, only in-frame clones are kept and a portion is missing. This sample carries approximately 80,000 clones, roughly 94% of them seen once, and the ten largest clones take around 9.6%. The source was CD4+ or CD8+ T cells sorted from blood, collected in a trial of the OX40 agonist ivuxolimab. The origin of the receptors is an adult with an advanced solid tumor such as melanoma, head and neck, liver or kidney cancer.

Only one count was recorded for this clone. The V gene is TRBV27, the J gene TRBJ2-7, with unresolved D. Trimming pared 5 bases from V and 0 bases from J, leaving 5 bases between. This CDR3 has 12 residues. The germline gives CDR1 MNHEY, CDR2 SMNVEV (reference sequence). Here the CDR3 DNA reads TGTGCCAGCAGTCCCCGCTCCTACGAGCAGTACTTC. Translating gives CASSPRSYEQYF.

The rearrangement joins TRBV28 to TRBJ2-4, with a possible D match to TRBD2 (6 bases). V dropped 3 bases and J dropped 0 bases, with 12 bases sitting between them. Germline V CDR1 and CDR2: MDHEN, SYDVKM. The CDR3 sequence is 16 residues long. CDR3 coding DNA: TGTGCCAGCAGTTTCATAGCGGAACTAGCCAAAAACATTCAGTACTTC. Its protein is CASSFIAELAKNIQYF.

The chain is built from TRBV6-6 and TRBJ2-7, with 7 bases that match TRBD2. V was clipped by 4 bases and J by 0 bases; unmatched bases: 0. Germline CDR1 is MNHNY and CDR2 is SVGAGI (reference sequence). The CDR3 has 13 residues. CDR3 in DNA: TGTGCCAGCAGTTCTAGCGGCTCCTACGAGCAGTACTTC. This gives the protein CASSSSGSYEQYF.

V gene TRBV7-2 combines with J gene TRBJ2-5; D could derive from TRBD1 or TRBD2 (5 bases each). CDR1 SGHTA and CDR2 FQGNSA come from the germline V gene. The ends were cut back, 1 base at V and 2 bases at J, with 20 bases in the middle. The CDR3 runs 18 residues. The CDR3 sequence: CASSLDWDEGRQQETQYF. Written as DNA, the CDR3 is TGTGCCAGCAGCTTAGACTGGGACGAGGGCAGACAACAAGAGACCCAGTACTTC. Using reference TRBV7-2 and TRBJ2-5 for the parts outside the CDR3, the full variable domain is GAGVSQSPSNKVTEKGKDVELRCDPISGHTALYWYRQSLGQGLEFLIYFQGNSAPDKSGLPSDRFSAERTGGSVSTLTIQRTQQEDSAVYLCASSLDWDEGRQQETQYFGPGTRLLVL.

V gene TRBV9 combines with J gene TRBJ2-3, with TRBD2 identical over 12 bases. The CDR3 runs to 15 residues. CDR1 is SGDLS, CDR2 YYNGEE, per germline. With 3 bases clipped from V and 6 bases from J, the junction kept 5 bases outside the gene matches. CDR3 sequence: CASSASGGAGDTQYF. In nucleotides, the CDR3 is TGTGCCAGCAGCGCTAGCGGGGGGGCCGGGGATACGCAGTATTTT. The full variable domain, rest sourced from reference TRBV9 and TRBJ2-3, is DSGVTQTPKHLITATGQRVTLRCSPRSGDLSVYWYQQSLDQGLQFLIQYYNGEERAKGNILERFSAQQFPDLHSELNLSSLELGDSALYFCASSASGGAGDTQYFGPGTRLTVL.

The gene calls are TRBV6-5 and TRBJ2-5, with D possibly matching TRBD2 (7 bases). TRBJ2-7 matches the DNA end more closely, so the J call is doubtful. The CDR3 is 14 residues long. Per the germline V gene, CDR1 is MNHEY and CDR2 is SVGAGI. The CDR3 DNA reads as TGTGCCAGCAGCCCTGGCGGGGGCGAGTACGAGCAGTACTTC. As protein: CASSPGGGEYEQYF.

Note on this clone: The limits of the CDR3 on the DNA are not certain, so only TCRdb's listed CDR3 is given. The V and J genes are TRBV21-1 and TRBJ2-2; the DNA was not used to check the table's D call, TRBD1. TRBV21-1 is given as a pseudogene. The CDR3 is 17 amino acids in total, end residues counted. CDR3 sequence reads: CASSKVGQGNYTGELFF.

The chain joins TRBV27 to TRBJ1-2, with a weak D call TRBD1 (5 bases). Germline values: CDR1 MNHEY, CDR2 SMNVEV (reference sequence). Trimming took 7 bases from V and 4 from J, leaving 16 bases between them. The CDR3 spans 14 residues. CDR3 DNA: TGTGCCAGCATCCTGGGGGGGTGGGGCTATGGCTACACCTTC. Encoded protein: CASILGGWGYGYTF.

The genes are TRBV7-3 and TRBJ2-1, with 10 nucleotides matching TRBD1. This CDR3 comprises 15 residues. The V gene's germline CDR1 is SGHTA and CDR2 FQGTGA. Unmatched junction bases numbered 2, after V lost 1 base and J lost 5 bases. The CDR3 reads CASSLMGTGDNEQFF. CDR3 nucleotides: TGTGCCAGCAGCTTAATGGGGACAGGGGACAATGAGCAGTTCTTC. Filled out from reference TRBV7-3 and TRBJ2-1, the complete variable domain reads GAGVSQTPSNKVTEKGKYVELRCDPISGHTALYWYRQSLGQGPEFLIYFQGTGAADDSGLPNDRFFAVRPEGSVSTLKIQRTERGDSAVYLCASSLMGTGDNEQFFGPGTRLTVL.

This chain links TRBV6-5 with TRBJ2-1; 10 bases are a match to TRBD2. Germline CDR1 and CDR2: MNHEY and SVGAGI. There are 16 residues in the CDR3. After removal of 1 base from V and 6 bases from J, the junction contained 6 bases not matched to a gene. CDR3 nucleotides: TGTGCCAGCAGTTACTTTCTAGCGGGAGAGATCAATGAGCAGTTCTTC. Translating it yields CASSYFLAGEINEQFF.